These T cell receptor beta chains were read from a single sample in a study of CD8+ T cells in alopecia areata. Sequencing was performed with immunoSEQ multiplex PCR; in TCRdb, only in-frame clones are kept and a portion is missing. The sample has fewer than 250,000 clones, approximately 40% seen once. Sequences were derived from CD4+ T cells sorted from blood, sampled between weeks 36 and 40, from a patient treated with tofacitinib. The receptors originated from a human donor with alopecia areata. Each CDR3 is given with its conserved first and last residue. D genes are given only for firm matches. Size is stated for part of the rows, as once, few or many counts, or as a class when the clone is expanded.

d_call: -
v_call: TRBV5-4
clone_size: few
j_call: TRBJ2-6
cdr3_nt: TGTGCCAGCAGCATCGGGCCCTCTGGGGCCAACGTCCTGACTTTC
cdr3_aa: CASSIGPSGANVLTF

d_call: -
v_call: TRBV2
clone_size: few
j_call: TRBJ2-3
cdr3_nt: TGTGCCGGAAGGAAGGCTAGCACAGATACGCAGTATTTT
cdr3_aa: CAGRKASTDTQYF

d_call: -
v_call: TRBV9
clone_size: -
j_call: TRBJ1-2
cdr3_nt: TGTGCCAGCAGCAACGACGGCTATGGCTACACCTTC
cdr3_aa: CASSNDGYGYTF

d_call: -
v_call: TRBV18
clone_size: few
j_call: TRBJ2-7
cdr3_nt: TGTGCCAGCTCACCGAATCTTGACACGTCCTATCACGAGCAGTACTTC
cdr3_aa: CASSPNLDTSYHEQYF

d_call: -
v_call: TRBV5-1
clone_size: -
j_call: TRBJ2-5
cdr3_nt: TGCGCCAGCAGCCAGACAGAGACCCAGTACTTC
cdr3_aa: CASSQTETQYF

d_call: -
v_call: TRBV27
clone_size: -
j_call: TRBJ2-7
cdr3_nt: TGTGCCAGCAGTTTACTTGGCCGGACAGCACTCATAGAGCAGTACTTC
cdr3_aa: CASSLLGRTALIEQYF

d_call: -
v_call: TRBV7-8
clone_size: few
j_call: TRBJ2-5
cdr3_nt: TGTGCCAGCACCCGGGGAGCCACAAGCTCCGGAGAGACCCAGTACTTC
cdr3_aa: CASTRGATSSGETQYF

d_call: -
v_call: TRBV4-1
clone_size: -
j_call: TRBJ2-7
cdr3_nt: TGCGCCAGCAGCCAAGTAACTGACAACTACGAGCAGTACTTC
cdr3_aa: CASSQVTDNYEQYF

d_call: -
v_call: TRBV11-3
clone_size: once
j_call: TRBJ2-1
cdr3_nt: TGTGCCAGCAGCCGAATAACTAGGAATGAGCAGTTCTTC
cdr3_aa: CASSRITRNEQFF

d_call: TRBD2
v_call: TRBV5-1
clone_size: -
j_call: TRBJ2-7
cdr3_nt: TGCGCCAGCAGCTCCGGGACTAGCGGCTACGAGCAGTACTTC
cdr3_aa: CASSSGTSGYEQYF

d_call: -
v_call: TRBV29-1
clone_size: -
j_call: TRBJ2-3
cdr3_nt: TGCAGCGTTGGCCAACGACTCACAGATACGCAGTATTTT
cdr3_aa: CSVGQRLTDTQYF

d_call: -
v_call: TRBV5-4
clone_size: -
j_call: TRBJ2-6
cdr3_nt: TGTGCCAGCAGCTTACAGGGGGGGCCTGGGGCCAACGTCCTGACTTTC
cdr3_aa: CASSLQGGPGANVLTF

d_call: -
v_call: TRBV29-1
clone_size: -
j_call: TRBJ2-1
cdr3_nt: TGCAGCGCCCGACCCCGGGGGCTCTACAATGAGCAGTTCTTC
cdr3_aa: CSARPRGLYNEQFF

d_call: -
v_call: TRBV18
clone_size: -
j_call: TRBJ2-7
cdr3_nt: TGTGCCAGCTCACCCGACAGTGTATCCTACGAGCAGTACTTC
cdr3_aa: CASSPDSVSYEQYF

d_call: -
v_call: TRBV30
clone_size: once
j_call: TRBJ1-2
cdr3_nt: TGTGCCTGGAGTGTTGATAGGGGAGGGAGCTACACCTTC
cdr3_aa: CAWSVDRGGSYTF

d_call: TRBD2
v_call: TRBV29-1
clone_size: few
j_call: TRBJ2-3
cdr3_nt: TGCAGCGTTGGGAGGCTAGCGGAAACTAGCACAGATACGCAGTATTTT
cdr3_aa: CSVGRLAETSTDTQYF

d_call: -
v_call: TRBV27
clone_size: few
j_call: TRBJ1-1
cdr3_nt: TGTGCCAGCAGCCCTCAGGGGCGGGTCACTGAAGCTTTCTTT
cdr3_aa: CASSPQGRVTEAFF